This T cell receptor beta chain was retrieved from a study of blood T cell repertoires in COVID-19 (dated by TCRdb to 2018 to 2020). Background on the whole study: The collaborator samples originated in the United States, Italy and Spain and spanned the acute and convalescent phases of COVID-19. The material from the prospective study consisted of cDNA or gDNA derived from T cells, B-cell-depleted T cells, or PBMCs. The dataset comprised deeply sampled blood TCRbeta repertoires from subjects exposed to, actively infected with, or recovered from COVID-19. The repertoires were released in a freely available public database meant as a resource for research on the immune response to SARS-CoV-2. Samples came from the ongoing ImmuneRACE study (first 160 participants) plus 1,254 subjects from 6 global collaborators. A de-identified subject ID, COVID-19 status, age in years and sex were almost always included in the sample metadata. Where available, HLA class I and class II types were obtained from metadata supplied by the sample provider rather than from assay-based typing. Here is what the overall study found, with its caveats: Clinical and demographic metadata were provided uncurated, with the amount varying by source and participant.

Worth noting for this clone: Its specific antigen is unknown. No quality values exist for individual bases; no much larger clone is one base distant.

Enrolling through a virtual design, the prospective study's participants ranged in age from about 18 to 89 years and lived across roughly 24 United States geographic areas. In the prospective study, participants were assigned to cohorts based on the clinical history participants reported in a screening survey and a study questionnaire. For ImmuneRACE Cohort 3, a participant was defined as recovered based on two consecutive negative NP/OP PCR tests, clearance by a healthcare professional, or resolution of symptoms. In the prospective study, mobile phlebotomists collected whole blood, serum and a nasopharyngeal or oropharyngeal swab from each participant. Additional blood draws and questionnaires over an approximately two-month period could optionally be provided by prospective study participants. Prospective study blood samples were shipped either frozen or at room temperature before DNA extraction.

TCRbeta CDR3 regions were amplified from genomic DNA by means of the immunoSEQ Assay, a bias-controlled multiplex PCR. Under the source paper's analysis protocol: The number of nucleated cells in each sample was estimated from the amplification of reference gene primers within the assay. To quantify the absolute abundance of each unique TCRbeta CDR3 rearrangement, sequence reads were collapsed and filtered. For each sample, productive Simpson clonality was calculated as the square root of Simpson's diversity index across productive rearrangements. Here the immuneACCESS table is served through TCRdb, limited to in-frame sequences with V and J called. Missing clones are a known gap in these copies; in checked studies unresolved V genes cover under half, and the rest lacks a known reason. The V and J calls and the clone size are those of that table, but D and trimming were determined from the DNA. The table for this sample lists 300,000 to 450,000 clones; approximately 87% of them were counted only once. The top ten clonotypes cover 1% to 1.5% of the sample.

Measured from the cysteine to the phenylalanine, the CDR3 is 13 residues long. This entry keeps only the CDR3 DNA: 39 bases, framed from base 1. The germline V gene provides CDR1 SGHDT and CDR2 YYEEEE. Compared with germline, V lacks 1 base and J lacks 7 bases; bases without a gene match: 4. The TCR sequence derives from a man aged 30-40 years who had recovered from COVID-19. The sequenced material came from PBMCs or T cells enriched from blood (not recorded which). Here the chain combines TRBV5-6 and TRBJ1-2, with 7 bases in between that match TRBD1. At the DNA level, the sequence is TGTGCCAGCAGCTTGACCGACAGGGCTGGCTACACCTTC. Its protein reads: CASSLTDRAGYTF.